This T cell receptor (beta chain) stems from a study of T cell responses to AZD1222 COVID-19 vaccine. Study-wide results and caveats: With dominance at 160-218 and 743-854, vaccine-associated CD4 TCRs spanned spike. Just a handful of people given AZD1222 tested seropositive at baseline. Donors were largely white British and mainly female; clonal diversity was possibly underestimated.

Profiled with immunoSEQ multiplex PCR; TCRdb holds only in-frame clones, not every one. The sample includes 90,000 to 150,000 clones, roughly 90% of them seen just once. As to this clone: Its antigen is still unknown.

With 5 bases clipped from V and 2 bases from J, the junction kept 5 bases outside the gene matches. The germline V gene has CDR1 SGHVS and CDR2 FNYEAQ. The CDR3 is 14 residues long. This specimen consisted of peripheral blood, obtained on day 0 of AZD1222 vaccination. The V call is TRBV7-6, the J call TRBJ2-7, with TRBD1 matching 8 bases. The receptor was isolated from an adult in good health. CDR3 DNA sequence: TGTGCCAGCAGCCCCGCACAGGGGGCCTACGAGCAGTACTTC. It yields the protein CASSPAQGAYEQYF.